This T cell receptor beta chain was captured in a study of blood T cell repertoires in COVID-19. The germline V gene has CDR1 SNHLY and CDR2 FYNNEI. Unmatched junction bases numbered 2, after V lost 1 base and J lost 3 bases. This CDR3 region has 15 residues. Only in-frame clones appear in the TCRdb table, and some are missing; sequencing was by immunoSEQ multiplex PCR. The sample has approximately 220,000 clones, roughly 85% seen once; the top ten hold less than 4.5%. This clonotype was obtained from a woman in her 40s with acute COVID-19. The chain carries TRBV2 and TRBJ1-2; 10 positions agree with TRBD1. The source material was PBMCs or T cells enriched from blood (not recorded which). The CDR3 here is CASSEGQGADYGYTF. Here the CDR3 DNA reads TGTGCCAGCAGTGAAGGACAGGGGGCTGACTATGGCTACACCTTC.